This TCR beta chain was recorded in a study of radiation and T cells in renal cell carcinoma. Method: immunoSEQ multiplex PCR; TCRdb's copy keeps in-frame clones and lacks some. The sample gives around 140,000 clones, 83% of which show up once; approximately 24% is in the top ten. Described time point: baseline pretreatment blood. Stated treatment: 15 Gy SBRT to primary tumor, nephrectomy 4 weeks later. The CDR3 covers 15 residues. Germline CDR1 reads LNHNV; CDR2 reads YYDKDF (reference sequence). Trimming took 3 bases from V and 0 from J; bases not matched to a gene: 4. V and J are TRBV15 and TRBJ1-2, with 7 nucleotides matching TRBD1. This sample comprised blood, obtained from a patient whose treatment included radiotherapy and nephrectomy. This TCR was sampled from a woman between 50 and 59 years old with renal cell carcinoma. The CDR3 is CATSRGGQTNYGYTF. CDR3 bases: TGTGCCACCAGCAGGGGGGGACAGACTAACTATGGCTACACCTTC.